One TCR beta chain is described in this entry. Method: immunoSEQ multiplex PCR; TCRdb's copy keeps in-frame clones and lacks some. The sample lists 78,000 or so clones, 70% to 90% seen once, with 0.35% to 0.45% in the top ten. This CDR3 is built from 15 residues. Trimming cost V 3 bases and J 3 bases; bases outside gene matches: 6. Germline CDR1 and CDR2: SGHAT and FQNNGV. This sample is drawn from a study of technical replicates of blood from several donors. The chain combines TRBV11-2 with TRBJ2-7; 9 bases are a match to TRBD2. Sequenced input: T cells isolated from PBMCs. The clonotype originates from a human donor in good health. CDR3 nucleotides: TGTGCCAGCAGCTTTAATAGCGGGAGTGGCTACGAGCAGTACTTC. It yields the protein CASSFNSGSGYEQYF.